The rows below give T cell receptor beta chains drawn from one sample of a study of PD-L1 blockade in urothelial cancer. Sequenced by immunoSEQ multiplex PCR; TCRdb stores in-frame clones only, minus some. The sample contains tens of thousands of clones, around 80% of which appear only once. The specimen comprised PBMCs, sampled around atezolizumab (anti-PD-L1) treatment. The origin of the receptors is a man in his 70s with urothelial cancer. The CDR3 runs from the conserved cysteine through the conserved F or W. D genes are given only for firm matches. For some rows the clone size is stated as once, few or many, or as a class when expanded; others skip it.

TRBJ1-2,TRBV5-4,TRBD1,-,CASSLEGGGYTF,TGTGCCAGCAGCTTGGAAGGGGGCGGCTACACCTTC
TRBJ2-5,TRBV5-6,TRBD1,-,CASSSDRGREETQYF,TGTGCCAGCAGCTCTGACAGGGGGCGGGAAGAGACCCAGTACTTC
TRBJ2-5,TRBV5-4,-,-,CASSPPGVRQETQYF,TGTGCCAGCAGCCCGCCGGGAGTGCGGCAAGAGACCCAGTACTTC
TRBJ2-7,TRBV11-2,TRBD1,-,CASSLHRGVAYEQYF,TGTGCCAGCAGCTTACACAGGGGAGTCGCCTACGAGCAGTACTTC
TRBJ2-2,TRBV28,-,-,CASQGHSTGELFF,TGTGCCAGTCAGGGCCACTCCACCGGGGAGCTGTTTTTT
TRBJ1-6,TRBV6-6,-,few,CASAPAGDNSPLHF,TGTGCCTCCGCCCCGGCAGGGGATAATTCACCCCTCCACTTT
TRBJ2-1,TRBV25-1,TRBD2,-,CASSTSGSGNEQFF,TGTGCCAGCAGTACTAGCGGGAGCGGCAATGAGCAGTTCTTC
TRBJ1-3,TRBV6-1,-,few,CASSEYFTISGNTIYF,TGTGCCAGCAGTGAATACTTTACCATCTCTGGAAACACCATATATTTT
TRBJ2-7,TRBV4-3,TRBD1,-,CASSPGTGKTYEQYF,TGCGCCAGCAGCCCTGGGACAGGGAAAACCTACGAGCAGTACTTC
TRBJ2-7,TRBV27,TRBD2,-,CASSHSGSSYEQYF,TGTGCCAGCAGTCATAGCGGGAGCTCCTACGAGCAGTACTTC
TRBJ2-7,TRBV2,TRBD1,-,CASGRDSTYEQYF,TGTGCCAGCGGCCGGGACAGTACCTACGAGCAGTACTTC